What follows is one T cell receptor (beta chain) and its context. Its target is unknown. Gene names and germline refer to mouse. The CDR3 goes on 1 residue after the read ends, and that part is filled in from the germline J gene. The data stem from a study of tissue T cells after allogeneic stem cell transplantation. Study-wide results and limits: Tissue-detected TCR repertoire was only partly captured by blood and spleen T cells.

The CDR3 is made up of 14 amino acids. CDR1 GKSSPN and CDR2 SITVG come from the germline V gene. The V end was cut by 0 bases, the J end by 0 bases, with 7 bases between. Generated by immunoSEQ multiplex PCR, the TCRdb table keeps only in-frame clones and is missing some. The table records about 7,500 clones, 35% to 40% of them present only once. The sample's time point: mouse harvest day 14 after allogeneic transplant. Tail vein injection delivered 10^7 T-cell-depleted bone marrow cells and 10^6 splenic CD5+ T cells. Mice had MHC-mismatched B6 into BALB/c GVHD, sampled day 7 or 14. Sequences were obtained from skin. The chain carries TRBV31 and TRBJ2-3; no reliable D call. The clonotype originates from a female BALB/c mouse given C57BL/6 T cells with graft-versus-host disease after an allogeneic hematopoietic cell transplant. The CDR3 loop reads CAWSLRSSAETLYF. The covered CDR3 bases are TGTGCCTGGAGTCTAAGGTCTAGTGCAGAAACGCTGTAT.